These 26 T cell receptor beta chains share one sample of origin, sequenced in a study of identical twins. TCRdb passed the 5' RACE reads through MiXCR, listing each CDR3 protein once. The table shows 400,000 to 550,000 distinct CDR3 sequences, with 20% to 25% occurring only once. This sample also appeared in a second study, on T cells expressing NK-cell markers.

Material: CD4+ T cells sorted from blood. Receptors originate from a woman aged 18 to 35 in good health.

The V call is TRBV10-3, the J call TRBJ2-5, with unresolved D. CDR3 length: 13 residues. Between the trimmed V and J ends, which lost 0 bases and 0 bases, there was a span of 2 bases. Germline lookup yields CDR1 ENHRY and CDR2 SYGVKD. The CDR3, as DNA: TGTGCCATCAGTGAGTCGAACCAAGAGACCCAGTACTTC. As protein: CAISESNQETQYF.

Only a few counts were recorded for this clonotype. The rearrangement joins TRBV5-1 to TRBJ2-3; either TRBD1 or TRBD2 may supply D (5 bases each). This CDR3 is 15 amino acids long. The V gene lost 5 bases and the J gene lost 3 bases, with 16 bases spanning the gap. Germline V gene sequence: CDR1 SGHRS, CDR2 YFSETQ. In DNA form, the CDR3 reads TGCGCCAGCAGTATGGGGGTCCGGCGGACAGATACGCAGTATTTT. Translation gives CASSMGVRRTDTQYF.

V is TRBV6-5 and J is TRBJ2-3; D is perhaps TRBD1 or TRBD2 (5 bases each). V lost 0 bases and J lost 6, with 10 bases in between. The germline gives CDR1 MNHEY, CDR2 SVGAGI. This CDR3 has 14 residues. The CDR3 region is CASSYSGAPDTQYF. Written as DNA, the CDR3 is TGTGCCAGCAGTTACTCCGGGGCGCCTGATACGCAGTATTTT.

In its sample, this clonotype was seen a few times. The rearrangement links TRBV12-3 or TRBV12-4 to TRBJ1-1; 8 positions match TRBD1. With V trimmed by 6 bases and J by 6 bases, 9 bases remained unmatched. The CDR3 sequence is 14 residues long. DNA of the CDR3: TGTGCCAGCAGACAGGTACAGGGGGAAGCTGAAGCTTTCTTT. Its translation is CASRQVQGEAEAFF.

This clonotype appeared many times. The DNA for the CDR3 is TGTGCCAGCAGTTTTGGCTCTGGATCCTACAATGAGCAGTTCTTC. It codes for CASSFGSGSYNEQFF. The chain employs TRBV12-3 or TRBV12-4 and TRBJ2-1; no clear D. The CDR3 has 15 residues. Trimming took off 3 bases at V and 1 base at J, with 10 bases between the two ends.

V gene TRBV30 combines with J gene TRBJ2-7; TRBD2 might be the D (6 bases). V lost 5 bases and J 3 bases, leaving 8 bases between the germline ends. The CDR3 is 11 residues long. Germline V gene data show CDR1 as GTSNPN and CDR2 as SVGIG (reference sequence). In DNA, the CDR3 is TGTGCCTGGGGGGGGTACTACGAGCAGTACTTC. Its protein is CAWGGYYEQYF.

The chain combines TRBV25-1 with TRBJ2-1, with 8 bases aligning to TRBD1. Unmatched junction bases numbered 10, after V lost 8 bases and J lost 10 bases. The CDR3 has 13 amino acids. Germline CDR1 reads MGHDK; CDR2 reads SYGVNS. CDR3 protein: CASASLTGVEQFF. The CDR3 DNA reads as TGTGCCAGCGCTTCCCTGACAGGGGTCGAGCAGTTCTTC.

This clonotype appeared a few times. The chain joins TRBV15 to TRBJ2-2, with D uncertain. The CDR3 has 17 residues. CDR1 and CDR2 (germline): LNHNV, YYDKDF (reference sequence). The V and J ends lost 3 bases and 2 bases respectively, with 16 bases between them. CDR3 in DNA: TGTGCCACCAGCAGGTCCCCGGTGAGCTCCAACACCGGGGAGCTGTTTTTT. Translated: CATSRSPVSSNTGELFF.

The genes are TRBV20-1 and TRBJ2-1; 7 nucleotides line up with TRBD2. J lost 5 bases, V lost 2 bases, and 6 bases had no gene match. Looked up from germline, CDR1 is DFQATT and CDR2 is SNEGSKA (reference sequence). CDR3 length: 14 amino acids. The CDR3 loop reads CSARLEAGNNEQFF. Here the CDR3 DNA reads TGCAGTGCTAGATTAGAAGCGGGAAACAATGAGCAGTTCTTC.

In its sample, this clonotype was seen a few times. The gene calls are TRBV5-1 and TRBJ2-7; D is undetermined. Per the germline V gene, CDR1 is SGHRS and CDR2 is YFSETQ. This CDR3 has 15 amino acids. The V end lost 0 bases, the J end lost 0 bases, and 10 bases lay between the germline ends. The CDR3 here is CASSLGTRNSYEQYF. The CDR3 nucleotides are TGCGCCAGCAGCTTGGGGACCCGAAACTCCTACGAGCAGTACTTC.

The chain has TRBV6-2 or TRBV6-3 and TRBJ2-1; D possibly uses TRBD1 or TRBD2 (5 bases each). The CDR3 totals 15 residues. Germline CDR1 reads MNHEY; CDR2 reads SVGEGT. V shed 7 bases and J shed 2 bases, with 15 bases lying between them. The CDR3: CASTTPGTPYNEQFF. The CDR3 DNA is TGTGCCAGCACCACCCCCGGGACCCCCTACAATGAGCAGTTCTTC.

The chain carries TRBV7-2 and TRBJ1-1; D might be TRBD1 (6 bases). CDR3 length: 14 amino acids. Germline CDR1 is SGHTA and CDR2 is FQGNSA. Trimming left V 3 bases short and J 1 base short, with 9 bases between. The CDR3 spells CASSFDRPNTEAFF. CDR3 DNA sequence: TGTGCCAGCAGCTTCGACAGGCCGAACACTGAAGCTTTCTTT.

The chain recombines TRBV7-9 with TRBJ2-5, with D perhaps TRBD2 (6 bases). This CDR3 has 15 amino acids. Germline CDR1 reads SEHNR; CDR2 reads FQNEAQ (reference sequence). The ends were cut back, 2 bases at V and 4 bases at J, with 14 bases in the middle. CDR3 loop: CASSLHGYGGETQYF. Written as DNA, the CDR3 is TGTGCCAGCAGCTTACATGGGTACGGGGGAGAGACCCAGTACTTC.

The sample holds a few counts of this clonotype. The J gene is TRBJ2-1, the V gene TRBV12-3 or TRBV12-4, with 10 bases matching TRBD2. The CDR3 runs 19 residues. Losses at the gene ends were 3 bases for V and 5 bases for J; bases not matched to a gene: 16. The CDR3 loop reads CASSLIGTSALTRNNEQFF. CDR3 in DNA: TGTGCCAGCAGTTTGATCGGGACTAGCGCCTTAACTCGGAACAATGAGCAGTTCTTC.

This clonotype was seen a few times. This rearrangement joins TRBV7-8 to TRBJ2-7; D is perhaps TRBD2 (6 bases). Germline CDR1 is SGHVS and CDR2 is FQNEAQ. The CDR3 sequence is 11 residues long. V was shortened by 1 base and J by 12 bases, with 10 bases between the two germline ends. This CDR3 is CASSLGRGTYF. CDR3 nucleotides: TGTGCCAGCAGCTTAGGACGGGGGACGTACTTC.

The CDR3 region is CASSYSGQGLGETQYF. The CDR3 bases are TGTGCCAGCAGTTACTCTGGACAGGGCCTCGGGGAGACCCAGTACTTC. The J gene is TRBJ2-5, the V gene TRBV6-5; the match to TRBD1 covers 8 bases. From germline, CDR1 is MNHEY and CDR2 SVGAGI. J lost 5 bases, V lost 0 bases, and 8 bases had no gene match. CDR3 size: 16 residues.

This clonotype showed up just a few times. The CDR3 sequence is CASSRGTRGYEQYF. The CDR3, as DNA: TGCGCCAGCAGTCGGGGGACTCGCGGGTACGAGCAGTACTTC. The genes are TRBV23-1 and TRBJ2-7; D perhaps matches TRBD2 (6 bases). Being an ORF, TRBV23-1 has a function that is uncertain. This CDR3 contains 14 residues. V was trimmed by 4 bases and J by 4 bases, leaving 14 bases between them.

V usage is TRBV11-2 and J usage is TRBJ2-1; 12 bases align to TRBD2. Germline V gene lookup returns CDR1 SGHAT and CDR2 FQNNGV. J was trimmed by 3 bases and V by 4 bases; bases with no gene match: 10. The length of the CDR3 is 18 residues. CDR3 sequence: CASSSAPLAGGNYNEQFF. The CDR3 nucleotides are TGTGCCAGCAGCTCGGCCCCACTAGCGGGAGGTAACTACAATGAGCAGTTCTTC.

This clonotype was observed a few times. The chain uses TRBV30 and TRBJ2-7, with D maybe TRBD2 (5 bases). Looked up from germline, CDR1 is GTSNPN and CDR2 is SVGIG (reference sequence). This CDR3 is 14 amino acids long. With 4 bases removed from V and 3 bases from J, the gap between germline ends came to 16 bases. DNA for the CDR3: TGTGCCTGGAACCCCCCAGGAGGAGTCTACGAGCAGTACTTC. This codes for CAWNPPGGVYEQYF. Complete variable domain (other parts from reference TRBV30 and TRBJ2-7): SQTIHQWPATLVQPVGSPLSLECTVEGTSNPNLYWYRQAAGRGLQLLFYSVGIGQISSEVPQNLSASRPQDRQFILSSKKLLLSDSGFYLCAWNPPGGVYEQYFGPGTRLTVT.

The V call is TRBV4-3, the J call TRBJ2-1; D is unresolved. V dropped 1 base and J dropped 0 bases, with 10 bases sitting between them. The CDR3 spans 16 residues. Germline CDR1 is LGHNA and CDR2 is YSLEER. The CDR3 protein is CASSQVPLSSYNEQFF. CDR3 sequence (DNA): TGCGCCAGCAGCCAAGTTCCGTTGAGCTCCTACAATGAGCAGTTCTTC.

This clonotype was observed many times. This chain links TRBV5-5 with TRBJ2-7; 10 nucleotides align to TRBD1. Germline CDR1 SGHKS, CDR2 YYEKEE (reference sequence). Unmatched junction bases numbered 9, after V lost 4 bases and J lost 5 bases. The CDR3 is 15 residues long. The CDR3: CASSRPGQGVHEQYF. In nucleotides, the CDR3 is TGTGCCAGCAGCCGACCTGGACAGGGGGTCCACGAGCAGTACTTC.

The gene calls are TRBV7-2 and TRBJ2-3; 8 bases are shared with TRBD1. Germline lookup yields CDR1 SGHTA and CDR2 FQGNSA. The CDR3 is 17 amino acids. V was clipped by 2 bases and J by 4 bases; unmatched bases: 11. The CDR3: CASSLIGQGAMADTQYF. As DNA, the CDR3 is TGTGCCAGCAGCTTAATCGGGCAGGGGGCGATGGCAGATACGCAGTATTTT.

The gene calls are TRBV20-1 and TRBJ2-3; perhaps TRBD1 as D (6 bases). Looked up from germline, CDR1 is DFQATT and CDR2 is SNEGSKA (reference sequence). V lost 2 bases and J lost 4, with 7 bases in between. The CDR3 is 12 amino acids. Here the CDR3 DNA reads TGCAGTGCTAGACAGGGGCCAGATACGCAGTATTTT. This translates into CSARQGPDTQYF.

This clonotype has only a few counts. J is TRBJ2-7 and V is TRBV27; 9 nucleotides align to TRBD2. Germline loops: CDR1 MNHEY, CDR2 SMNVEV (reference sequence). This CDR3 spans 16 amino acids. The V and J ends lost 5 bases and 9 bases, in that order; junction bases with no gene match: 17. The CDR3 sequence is CASSSLAGDYLRGQYF. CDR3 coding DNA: TGTGCCAGCAGTAGCTTAGCGGGGGACTACCTACGGGGGCAGTACTTC.

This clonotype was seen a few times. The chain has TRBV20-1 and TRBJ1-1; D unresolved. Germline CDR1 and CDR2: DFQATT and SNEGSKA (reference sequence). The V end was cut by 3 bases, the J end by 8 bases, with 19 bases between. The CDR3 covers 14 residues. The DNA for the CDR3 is TGCAGTGCTAGCCCCGACAAAAACCCAAGGGAAGCTTTCTTT. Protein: CSASPDKNPREAFF.

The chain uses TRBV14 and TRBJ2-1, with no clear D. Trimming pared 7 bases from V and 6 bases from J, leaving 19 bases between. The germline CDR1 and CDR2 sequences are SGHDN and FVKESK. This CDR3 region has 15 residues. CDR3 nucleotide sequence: TGTGCCAGCACCCGTGTAATGGCAGCAGTCAATGAGCAGTTCTTC. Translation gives CASTRVMAAVNEQFF.